The clone carrying this T cell receptor beta chain was counted between two and nine times. Its antigen is undetermined. These data come from a study of beta chain features in type 1 diabetes. Broader study findings: The study found fewer insertions and more deletions at VDJ junctions in type 1 diabetes patients. Sequencing used cDNA, and cells with high TCR expression could therefore be over-represented.

V shed 0 bases and J 4 bases; nucleotides not matched to a gene: 12. Per the germline V gene, CDR1 is GTSNPN and CDR2 is SVGIG (reference sequence). The CDR3 is 18 residues long. Sequencing targeted expressed TCRB transcripts, as all isolated RNA had been reverse transcribed. TCRdb's table, derived via immunoSEQ multiplex PCR, lists solely in-frame clones and lacks some. Among hundreds of thousands of clones listed, roughly 12% were seen once. The chain uses TRBV30 and TRBJ2-7; 13 nucleotides align to TRBD2. The clonotype was recovered from a man aged 18-30 years in good health. The sample was naive CD4+ T cells from blood. DNA for the CDR3: TGTGCCTGGAGTGTACGTCGGGGACTAGCGGGATTGGTATACGAGCAGTACTTC. Translating gives CAWSVRRGLAGLVYEQYF.